This entry lists 18 T cell receptor beta chains sequenced from one sample in a study of cytomegalovirus exposure and HLA in healthy donors. The PCR contained 60 Vbeta and 13 Jbeta primers. Here immunoSEQ multiplex PCR was the method, and the copy in TCRdb shows in-frame clones only, minus some. The repertoire holds 110,000 or so clones, with 65% to 85% as singletons. The sequenced sample was PBMCs. The receptors derive from a woman aged 18-30 years in good health and CMV-seronegative.

The chain employs TRBV20-1 and TRBJ2-5; D call uncertain. Trimming took off 4 bases at V and 5 bases at J, with 8 bases between the two ends. CDR1 is DFQATT, CDR2 SNEGSKA, per germline (reference sequence). The CDR3 consists of 11 residues. CDR3 region: CSAIGSETQYF. DNA for the CDR3: TGCAGTGCTATCGGGTCCGAGACCCAGTACTTC.

The V and J genes are TRBV4-3 and TRBJ1-5; no reliable D call. The CDR3 contains 15 residues. V lost 4 bases to trimming and J lost 1 base, with 11 bases between them. Germline assignment: CDR1 LGHNA and CDR2 YSLEER. The CDR3: CASSLSTVSNQPQHF. The CDR3 DNA follows: TGCGCCAGCAGCCTCTCGACTGTGAGCAATCAGCCCCAGCATTTT.

This clone was seen a handful of times. The chain recombines TRBV2 with TRBJ1-1; D not resolved. This CDR3 comprises 13 residues. Trimming removed 4 bases at V and 2 bases at J, with 8 bases between. Germline V CDR1 and CDR2: SNHLY, FYNNEI. This CDR3 is CASSVAPNTEAFF. CDR3 bases: TGTGCCAGCAGTGTGGCACCTAACACTGAAGCTTTCTTT.

The chain has TRBV6-1 and TRBJ2-7; 7 bases fit TRBD1. Germline CDR1 and CDR2: MNHNS and SASEGT. The CDR3 sequence is 13 residues long. V was clipped by 7 bases and J by 2 bases; unmatched bases: 5. CDR3 nucleotide sequence: TGTGCCAGCATACGACAGGGAGCCTACGAGCAGTACGTC. This codes for CASIRQGAYEQYV.

The gene calls are TRBV27 and TRBJ2-6, with D possibly matching TRBD1 (6 bases). V lost 2 bases, J lost 1 base, and 12 bases lay in between. Germline V lookup: CDR1 MNHEY, CDR2 SMNVEV (reference sequence). The CDR3 length is 17 residues. The CDR3 nucleotides are TGTGCCAGCAGTTTAAAGAACAGGGCGTCTGGGGCCAACGTCCTGACTTTC. It is translated as CASSLKNRASGANVLTF.

This clone was found a few times. DNA of the CDR3: TGTGCCAGCAGCGGGGGCCTATCCTCTGGAAACACCATATATTTT. Its translation: CASSGGLSSGNTIYF. The gene calls are TRBV13 and TRBJ1-3, with a tentative D call TRBD1 (6 bases). There are 15 residues in the CDR3. The germline CDR1 and CDR2 sequences are PRHDT and FYEKMQ (reference sequence). The V and J ends lost 5 bases and 0 bases respectively, with 11 bases between them.

CDR3 loop: CASSTRQADTQYF. As DNA, the CDR3 is TGTGCCAGCAGCACAAGACAGGCAGATACGCAGTATTTT. The V and J genes are TRBV5-4 and TRBJ2-3, with D tentatively TRBD1 (6 bases). The germline V and J ends were trimmed by 4 bases and 4 bases, with 10 bases remaining between them. Germline CDR1 is SGHNT and CDR2 is YYREEE (reference sequence). The CDR3 runs to 13 residues.

The J gene is TRBJ2-7, the V gene TRBV5-4; 7 bases are a match to TRBD1. Trimming at V came to 4 bases and at J to 5 bases, leaving 15 bases not matched to a gene. Germline V gene lookup returns CDR1 SGHNT and CDR2 YYREEE (reference sequence). This CDR3 spans 16 amino acids. The CDR3 sequence is CASSAKFRQGHHEQYF. CDR3 DNA: TGTGCCAGCAGCGCAAAATTTCGACAGGGCCACCACGAGCAGTACTTC. Variable domain in full (rest from reference TRBV5-4 and TRBJ2-7): ETGVTQSPTHLIKTRGQQVTLRCSSQSGHNTVSWYQQALGQGPQFIFQYYREEENGRGNFPPRFSGLQFPNYSSELNVNALELDDSALYLCASSAKFRQGHHEQYFGPGTRLTVT.

This CDR3 reads CASSPSKLQLVSNEQFF. In nucleotides, the CDR3 is TGTGCCAGCAGCCCATCCAAACTTCAACTCGTATCGAATGAGCAGTTCTTC. The chain has TRBV6-7 and TRBJ2-1; D not resolved. TRBV6-7 is annotated as an ORF whose role is uncertain. V lost 6 bases to trimming and J lost 7 bases, with 25 bases between them. The CDR3 runs 17 residues.

The gene calls are TRBV28 and TRBJ2-7, with D possibly being TRBD2 (5 bases). This CDR3 contains 13 residues. From germline, CDR1 is MDHEN and CDR2 SYDVKM. V dropped 1 base and J dropped 2 bases, with 6 bases sitting between them. The CDR3 coding sequence is TGTGCCAGCAGTTTATCTAGCCCCTACGAGCAGTACTTC. It encodes CASSLSSPYEQYF.

This clone was detected once. The rearrangement uses TRBV28 and TRBJ1-3; a possible D gene is TRBD1 (6 bases). This CDR3 comprises 16 residues. V gave up 6 bases and J gave up 2 bases, with 17 bases separating them. CDR1 and CDR2 (germline): MDHEN, SYDVKM. CDR3 bases: TGTGCCAGCAGCGAAGCACAGGGACGCGCTGGAAACACCATATATTTT. It encodes CASSEAQGRAGNTIYF.

The V gene is TRBV6-5, the J gene TRBJ2-5, with TRBD2 matching over 13 bases. Germline V gives CDR1 MNHEY, CDR2 SVGAGI. The V segment lost 4 bases and the J segment 1 base; nucleotides outside the gene matches: 3. The CDR3 is 16 amino acids. In DNA form, the CDR3 reads TGTGCCAGCAGTTCCCGACTAGCGGGGGGCCAAGAGACCCAGTACTTC. Protein sequence: CASSSRLAGGQETQYF.

J is TRBJ2-5 and V is TRBV7-9; TRBD2 might be the D (5 bases). With 5 bases removed from V and 4 bases from J, the gap between germline ends came to 14 bases. The CDR3 loop spans 14 amino acids. Germline CDR1 and CDR2: SEHNR and FQNEAQ (reference sequence). For the CDR3, the DNA is TGTGCCAGCAGCCTCCGGAGGACGGGAGAGACCCAGTACTTC. This encodes CASSLRRTGETQYF.

The chain combines TRBV28 with TRBJ1-3; D not resolved. The ends were cut back, 9 bases at V and 3 bases at J, with 9 bases in the middle. This CDR3 comprises 12 residues. The germline gives CDR1 MDHEN, CDR2 SYDVKM. The CDR3 nucleotides read TGTGCCAGTTTAACTAATGGAAACACCATATATTTT. Protein sequence: CASLTNGNTIYF.

The rearrangement joins TRBV5-1 to TRBJ1-4; D might be TRBD1 (5 bases). V lost 2 bases to trimming and J lost 4 bases, with 15 bases between them. Germline V lookup: CDR1 SGHRS, CDR2 YFSETQ. The length of the CDR3 is 16 residues. The DNA of the CDR3 is TGCGCCAGCAGCTTAAAAGGGAGGGGCCGTAATGAAAAACTGTTTTTT. Encoded protein: CASSLKGRGRNEKLFF.

The chain uses TRBV11-3 and TRBJ1-2; no clear D gene. V lost 0 bases, J lost 2 bases, and 7 bases lay in between. This CDR3 is 14 amino acids long. The germline CDR1 and CDR2 sequences are SGHNT and YENEEA. The CDR3 spells CASSLESQNYGYTF. The CDR3 region has the DNA TGTGCCAGCAGCTTAGAGTCCCAGAACTATGGCTACACCTTC.

This clone turned up a few times. V is TRBV5-1 and J is TRBJ1-1, with no clear D. CDR1 is SGHRS, CDR2 YFSETQ, per germline. The CDR3 loop spans 14 amino acids. V dropped 0 bases and J dropped 0 bases, with 6 bases sitting between them. CDR3 loop: CASSLGDMNTEAFF. The DNA for the CDR3 is TGCGCCAGCAGCTTGGGAGACATGAACACTGAAGCTTTCTTT.

The chain recombines TRBV27 with TRBJ2-5; TRBD2 might be the D (5 bases). The J call is doubtful: the DNA matches TRBJ2-7 better. This CDR3 has 13 residues. CDR1 MNHEY and CDR2 SMNVEV come from the germline V gene (reference sequence). The CDR3 bases are TGTGCCAGCAGTTCACATAACGGGAACGAGCAGTACTTC. Translation: CASSSHNGNEQYF.